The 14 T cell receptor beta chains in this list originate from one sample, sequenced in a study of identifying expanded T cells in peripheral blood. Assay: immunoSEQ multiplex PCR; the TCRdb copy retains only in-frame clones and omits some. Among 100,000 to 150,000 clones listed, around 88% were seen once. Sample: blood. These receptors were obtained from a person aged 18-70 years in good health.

The CDR3 DNA is TGTGCCAGCAGTTACGAAGGGGGCCTCTACGAGCAGTACTTC. This translates into CASSYEGGLYEQYF. The chain links TRBV6-6 to TRBJ2-7; 7 nucleotides line up with TRBD1. V gave up 2 bases and J gave up 3 bases; unmatched junction bases: 4. Germline values: CDR1 MNHNY, CDR2 SVGAGI (reference sequence). This CDR3 has 14 residues.

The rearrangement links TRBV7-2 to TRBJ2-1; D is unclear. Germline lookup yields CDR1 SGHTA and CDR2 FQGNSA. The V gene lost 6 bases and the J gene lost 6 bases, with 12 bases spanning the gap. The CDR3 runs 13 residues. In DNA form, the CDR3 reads TGTGCCAGCAGTCTTCCGGGCCTCAATGAGCAGTTCTTC. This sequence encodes CASSLPGLNEQFF.

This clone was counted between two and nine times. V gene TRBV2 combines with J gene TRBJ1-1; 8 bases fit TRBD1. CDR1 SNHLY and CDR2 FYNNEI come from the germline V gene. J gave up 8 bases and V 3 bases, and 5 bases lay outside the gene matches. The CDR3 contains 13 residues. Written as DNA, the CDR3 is TGTGCCAGCAGTGATCAGGGACAGGCGGAAGCTTTCTTT. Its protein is CASSDQGQAEAFF.

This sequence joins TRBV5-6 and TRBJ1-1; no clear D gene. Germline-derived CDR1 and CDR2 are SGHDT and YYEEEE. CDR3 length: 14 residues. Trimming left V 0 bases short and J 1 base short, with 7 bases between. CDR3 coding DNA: TGTGCCAGCAGCTTGGGCGGCTGGAACACTGAAGCTTTCTTT. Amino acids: CASSLGGWNTEAFF.

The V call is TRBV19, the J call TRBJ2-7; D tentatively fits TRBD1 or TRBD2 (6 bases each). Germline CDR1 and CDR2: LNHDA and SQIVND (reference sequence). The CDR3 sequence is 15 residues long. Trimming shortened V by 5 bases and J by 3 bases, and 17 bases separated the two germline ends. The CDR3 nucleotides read TGTGCCAGTAGTCCGCCCGGGGGCTCGGGCTACGAGCAGTACTTC. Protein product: CASSPPGGSGYEQYF. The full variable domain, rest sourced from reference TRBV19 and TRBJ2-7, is DGGITQSPKYLFRKEGQNVTLSCEQNLNHDAMYWYRQDPGQGLRLIYYSQIVNDFQKGDIAEGYSVSREKKESFPLTVTSAQKNPTAFYLCASSPPGGSGYEQYFGPGTRLTVT.

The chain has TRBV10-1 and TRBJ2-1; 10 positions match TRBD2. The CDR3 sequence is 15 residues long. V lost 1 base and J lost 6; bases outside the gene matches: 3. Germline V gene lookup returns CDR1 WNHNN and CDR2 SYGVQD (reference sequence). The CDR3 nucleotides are TGCGCCAGCAGTGAGTTAGCGGGAGGTTCCAATGAGCAGTTCTTC. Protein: CASSELAGGSNEQFF.

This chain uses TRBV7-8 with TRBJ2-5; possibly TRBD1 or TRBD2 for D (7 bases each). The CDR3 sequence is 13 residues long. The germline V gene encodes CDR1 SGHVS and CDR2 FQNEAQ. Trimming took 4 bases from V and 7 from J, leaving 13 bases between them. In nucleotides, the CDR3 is TGTGCCAGCAGCTCAGGGGGGGTAGGGACCCAGTACTTC. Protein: CASSSGGVGTQYF.

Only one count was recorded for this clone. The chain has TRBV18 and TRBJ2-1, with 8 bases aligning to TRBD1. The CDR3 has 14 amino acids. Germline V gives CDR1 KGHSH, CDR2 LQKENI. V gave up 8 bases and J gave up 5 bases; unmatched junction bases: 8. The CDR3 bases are TGTGCCAGCGCTCGGGACAGGTCTAACAATGAGCAGTTCTTC. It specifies CASARDRSNNEQFF.

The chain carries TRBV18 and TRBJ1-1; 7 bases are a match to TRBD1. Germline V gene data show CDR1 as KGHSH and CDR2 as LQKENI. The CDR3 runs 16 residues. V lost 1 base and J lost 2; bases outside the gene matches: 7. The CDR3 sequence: CASSPRSDRVNTEAFF. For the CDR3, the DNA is TGTGCCAGCTCACCACGCTCAGACAGGGTAAACACTGAAGCTTTCTTT.

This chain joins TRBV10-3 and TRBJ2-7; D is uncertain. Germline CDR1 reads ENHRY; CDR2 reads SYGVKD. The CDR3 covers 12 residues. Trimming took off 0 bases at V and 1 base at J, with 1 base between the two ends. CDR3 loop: CAISESSYEQYF. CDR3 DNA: TGTGCCATCAGTGAGTCTTCCTACGAGCAGTACTTC.

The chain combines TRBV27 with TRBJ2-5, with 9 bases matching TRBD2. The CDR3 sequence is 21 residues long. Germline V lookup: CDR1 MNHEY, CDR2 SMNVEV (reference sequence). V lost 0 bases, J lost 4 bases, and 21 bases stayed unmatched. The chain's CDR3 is CASSLSRGISGRKMSIETQYF. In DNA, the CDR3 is TGTGCCAGCAGTTTATCGAGGGGCATTAGCGGGAGAAAAATGAGTATAGAGACCCAGTACTTC.

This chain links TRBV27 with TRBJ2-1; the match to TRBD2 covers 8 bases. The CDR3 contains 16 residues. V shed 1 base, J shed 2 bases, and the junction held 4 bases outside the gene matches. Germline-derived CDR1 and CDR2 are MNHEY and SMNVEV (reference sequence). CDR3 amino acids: CASSLYGGGTYNEQFF. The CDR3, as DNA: TGTGCCAGCAGTTTATATGGCGGGGGGACCTACAATGAGCAGTTCTTC.

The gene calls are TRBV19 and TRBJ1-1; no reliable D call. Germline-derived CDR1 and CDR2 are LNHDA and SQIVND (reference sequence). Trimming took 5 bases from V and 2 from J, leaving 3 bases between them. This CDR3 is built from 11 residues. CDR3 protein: CASSANTEAFF. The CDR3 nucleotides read TGTGCCAGTAGTGCAAACACTGAAGCTTTCTTT.

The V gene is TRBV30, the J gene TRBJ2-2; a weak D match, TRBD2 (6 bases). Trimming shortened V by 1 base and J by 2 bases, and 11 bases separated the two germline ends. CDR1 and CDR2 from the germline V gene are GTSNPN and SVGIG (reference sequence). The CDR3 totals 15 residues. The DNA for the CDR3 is TGTGCCTGGAGTGCAATGGGAGGCAACACCGGGGAGCTGTTTTTT. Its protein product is CAWSAMGGNTGELFF.